The source of this T cell receptor beta chain is a study of identical twins (dated by TCRdb to the mid-2010s). The study in broad terms: To test whether fetal clonotypes persist, this study deep-sequenced TCR alpha and beta repertoires from monozygotic twins, from unrelated adults of various ages, and from cord blood. Replicate twin experiments were performed at different times using different library preparation protocols to rule out contamination. What the research found in general, with its limitations: Abundant cord blood beta clonotypes carried fewer insertions; young adult naive repertoires showed a weaker similar trend, while memory repertoires showed none. Out-of-frame TCR alpha sharing in monozygotic twins was systematically underestimated by recombination models, whereas sharing between unrelated individuals was in agreement with the recombination models. Invariant T cells such as MAIT and iNKT could partly confound zero-insertion analyses, although diverse VJ usage argued against such confounding for most clonotypes. A weaker excess of twin sharing was found in beta out-of-frame sequences because the signal-to-noise ratio was lowered by fewer shared sequences. Compared with coincidental sharing between unrelated individuals, out-of-frame TCR alpha sequences shared between twins had an excess of sequences with low generation probability. Because the same donors could not be followed over many years, the conclusions relied on cross-sectional statistical analysis.

This clonotype was seen many times. Its antigen specificity is not known. At one end, the junction sequence differs from germline, possibly due to a read error. Receptor amplification or capture employed 5' RACE. Instrument used: Illumina HiSeq 2000. A universal primer binding site was introduced by template switching, and a unique molecular identifier was present in the final cDNA, enabling accurate counting of TCR cDNA molecules. Specific primers in the conserved constant-segment region were used to synthesize first-strand cDNA for TCR alpha and beta chains. To control for contamination, every cDNA library was double barcoded, receiving both a SMART-Mk sample barcode and Illumina barcodes. Two successive PCR steps introduced TruSeq adapter sequences along with Illumina sample barcodes. Sequencing of the TCR alpha and beta cDNA libraries was done on the Illumina HiSeq platform using custom primers. The authors processed their data as follows. MiGEC was used to process raw reads and extract unique molecular identifiers, and MiXCR was used to find CDR3 positions. Recombination models were inferred per individual with the repgenHMM and IGoR tools using an EM algorithm. Shared clonotype analysis was performed with the tcR package in R, normalizing sharing by the product of cloneset sizes. To study raw recombination without the effects of thymic and clonal selection, out-of-frame nonproductive sequences were analyzed. TCRdb took the public reads, trimmed them with fastp at Q25, ran MiXCR for clone calling and kept in-frame beta chains. Entries that share a CDR3 protein sequence are merged under the most common genes and DNA. Here the V and J calls rest on TCRdb's processing, not on the authors' analysis. For this sample the table gives 200,000 to 250,000 distinct CDR3 sequences, of which roughly a tenth were detected only once. The ten largest account for approximately 11% of the sample.

Every donor in the study was a healthy Caucasian. Using Miltenyi CD45RO+ enrichment and human naive T-cell isolation kits, memory (CD45RO+) and naive T cells were isolated from PBMC. The CDR3 has 14 amino acids, counting the end cysteine and phenylalanine. CDR3 DNA is the only sequence kept; it has 42 bases, read in frame from the first base. This receptor was obtained from a middle-aged man in good health. The V and J genes are TRBV12-3 or TRBV12-4 and TRBJ2-2, with 10 middle bases fitting TRBD1. Specimen: memory T cells sorted from blood. What this sample's cell subset or site label stands for: CD45RO+ enriched T cells. The DNA sequence follows: TGTGCCAGCAGTTGGGACAGGGGCACCGGGGAGCCGTTTTTT. The translation is CASSWDRGTGEPFF.